A selection of T cell receptor beta chains follows, all from one sample in a study of blood T cell repertoires in COVID-19. Repertoires were generated with immunoSEQ multiplex PCR, while TCRdb's copy carries only in-frame clones and drops some. The sample has under 300,000 clones; roughly 80% are singletons. The source material was peripheral blood. Receptor source: a woman aged 40 to 50 with active or convalescent COVID-19. CDR3s include the opening cysteine and the closing phenylalanine or tryptophan. A D gene is named only where the DNA matches it firmly. Size is stated for part of the rows, as once, few or many counts, or as a class when the clone is expanded.

D: NA
V: TRBV3-1/TRBV3-2
J: TRBJ2-2
size: NA
DNA: TGTGCCAGCAGCCAAGGACTAGAACCCGGGGAGCTGTTTTTT
CDR3: CASSQGLEPGELFF

D: NA
V: TRBV7-3
J: TRBJ2-1
size: NA
DNA: TGTGCCAGCAGCGAAACCCCGGGGAATGAGCAGTTCTTC
CDR3: CASSETPGNEQFF

D: NA
V: TRBV28
J: TRBJ1-1
size: NA
DNA: TGTGCCAGCAGGCTGGGAGGGACATCGACTGAAGCTTTCTTT
CDR3: CASRLGGTSTEAFF

D: NA
V: TRBV6-6
J: TRBJ2-1
size: NA
DNA: TGTGCCAGCAGTTACGGGCAATACAATGAGCAGTTCTTC
CDR3: CASSYGQYNEQFF

D: NA
V: TRBV18
J: TRBJ1-5
size: NA
DNA: TGTGCCAGCTCACCTCCGGCTAGAGGAAACAATCAGCCCCAGCATTTT
CDR3: CASSPPARGNNQPQHF

D: TRBD2
V: TRBV5-4
J: TRBJ2-1
size: NA
DNA: TGTGCCAGCAGCTTGCCTCTAGCGGGGGTAGACAATGAGCAGTTCTTC
CDR3: CASSLPLAGVDNEQFF

D: NA
V: TRBV19
J: TRBJ1-6
size: NA
DNA: TGTGCCAGCAGTGGAGTCCCCGGGTCACCCCTCCACTTT
CDR3: CASSGVPGSPLHF

D: NA
V: TRBV6-1
J: TRBJ2-7
size: once
DNA: TGTGCCAGCAGTGAAGCCAGGGTAAGCTACGAGCAGTACTTC
CDR3: CASSEARVSYEQYF

D: NA
V: TRBV10-1
J: TRBJ2-2
size: few
DNA: TGCGCCAGCAGTGAGCTGAGCGGGGAGCTGTTTTTT
CDR3: CASSELSGELFF

D: NA
V: TRBV7-9
J: TRBJ2-7
size: NA
DNA: TGTGCCAGCAGCCCAGGTACAGCGGCCTACGAGCAGTACTTC
CDR3: CASSPGTAAYEQYF

D: NA
V: TRBV9
J: TRBJ2-1
size: few
DNA: TGTGCCAGCAACGGCGGTTCCTACAATGAGCAGTTCTTC
CDR3: CASNGGSYNEQFF

D: NA
V: TRBV10-3
J: TRBJ1-3
size: NA
DNA: TGTGCCACAGACGACACCTCTGGAAACACCATATATTTT
CDR3: CATDDTSGNTIYF

D: TRBD2
V: TRBV24-1
J: TRBJ2-3
size: NA
DNA: TGTGCCACCAGTGCCCTAGGGGCTAGCGGAAGCGGCACAGATACGCAGTATTTT
CDR3: CATSALGASGSGTDTQYF

D: TRBD1
V: TRBV28
J: TRBJ2-5
size: once
DNA: TGTGCCAGCAGAAACTCGGGACAGCAAGAGACCCAGTACTTC
CDR3: CASRNSGQQETQYF

D: TRBD1
V: TRBV18
J: TRBJ1-5
size: NA
DNA: TGTGCCAGCTCGCCAAAACAGGGGAATCAGCCCCAGCATTTT
CDR3: CASSPKQGNQPQHF

D: TRBD1
V: TRBV25-1
J: TRBJ1-4
size: NA
DNA: TGTGCCAGCAGGGGTTTACTGGGGACAGGGGACGAAAAACTGTTTTTT
CDR3: CASRGLLGTGDEKLFF

D: TRBD1
V: TRBV30
J: TRBJ2-7
size: NA
DNA: TGTGCCTGGAGTGCGGGACAGGGGCCCTACGAGCAGTACTTC
CDR3: CAWSAGQGPYEQYF

D: TRBD1
V: TRBV5-5
J: TRBJ2-3
size: NA
DNA: TGTGCCAGCAGCTTCCAGGGGGCTAGAACAGATACGCAGTATTTT
CDR3: CASSFQGARTDTQYF

D: TRBD1
V: TRBV29-1
J: TRBJ1-1
size: NA
DNA: TGCAGCGCCTCGGAGGGGGCATGGACTGAAGCTTTCTTT
CDR3: CSASEGAWTEAFF

D: TRBD1
V: TRBV30
J: TRBJ1-6
size: NA
DNA: TGTGCCTGGAGTGTAGGGGGCCGCCGGGATTCACCCCTCCACTTT
CDR3: CAWSVGGRRDSPLHF

D: NA
V: TRBV5-5
J: TRBJ1-2
size: NA
DNA: TGTGCCAGCAGCTTGTCCGGGCAGGGTGCTAACTATGGCTACACCTTC
CDR3: CASSLSGQGANYGYTF

D: NA
V: TRBV7-7
J: TRBJ2-2
size: many
DNA: TGTGCCAGCAGCCCTCTAGCCACCGGGGAGCTGTTTTTT
CDR3: CASSPLATGELFF

D: NA
V: TRBV19
J: TRBJ1-5
size: NA
DNA: TGTGCCAGCCCCCGGGGGAACAATCAGCCCCAGCATTTT
CDR3: CASPRGNNQPQHF

D: TRBD1
V: TRBV5-4
J: TRBJ2-7
size: NA
DNA: TGTGCCAGCAGCTTGGCCTGGGGACAGGGGGCTGGAGAGCAGTACTTC
CDR3: CASSLAWGQGAGEQYF

D: NA
V: TRBV7-3
J: TRBJ2-5
size: NA
DNA: TGTGCCAGCAGCGTCGGGGTCCAAGAGACCCAGTACTTC
CDR3: CASSVGVQETQYF

D: NA
V: TRBV28
J: TRBJ1-1
size: NA
DNA: TGTGCCAGCACCCTATTTAGGTGGGGGCGCGGGAACACTGAAGCTTTCTTT
CDR3: CASTLFRWGRGNTEAFF

D: TRBD2
V: TRBV4-2
J: TRBJ2-1
size: few
DNA: TGTGCCAGCAGCCAAGACGAGGAGGGGAGGGGTGAGCAGTTCTTC
CDR3: CASSQDEEGRGEQFF

D: TRBD2
V: TRBV19
J: TRBJ2-1
size: NA
DNA: TGTGCCAGTAGACCTACTAGCGGGGGTGGCCATGAGCAGTTCTTC
CDR3: CASRPTSGGGHEQFF

D: NA
V: TRBV14
J: TRBJ1-6
size: few
DNA: TGTGCCAGCAGCCAAGAAGCGGGGGATAATTCACCCCTCCACTTT
CDR3: CASSQEAGDNSPLHF

D: NA
V: TRBV28
J: TRBJ1-3
size: NA
DNA: TGTGCCAGCAGTTTTTTATCGAGCTCTGGAAACACCATATATTTT
CDR3: CASSFLSSSGNTIYF

D: TRBD1
V: TRBV9
J: TRBJ1-1
size: NA
DNA: TGTGCCAGCAGCGCCGAGACAGGGTTCACTGAAGCTTTCTTT
CDR3: CASSAETGFTEAFF

D: NA
V: TRBV29-1
J: TRBJ2-6
size: NA
DNA: TGCAGCGTAGCTAGCTCTGGGGCCAACGTCCTGACTTTC
CDR3: CSVASSGANVLTF

D: TRBD1
V: TRBV7-2
J: TRBJ2-3
size: NA
DNA: TGTGCCAGCAGCTTAGGTGGGACAGCTAGCACAGATACGCAGTATTTT
CDR3: CASSLGGTASTDTQYF

D: NA
V: TRBV28
J: TRBJ1-2
size: NA
DNA: TGTGCCAGCAGTGGCGGGGTCTTTGGTGGCTACACCTTC
CDR3: CASSGGVFGGYTF

D: NA
V: TRBV7-9
J: TRBJ1-1
size: NA
DNA: TGTGCCAGCAGCCCACCTGGGGGGGGCGAGACTGAAGCTTTCTTT
CDR3: CASSPPGGGETEAFF

D: TRBD1
V: TRBV25-1
J: TRBJ1-1
size: once
DNA: TGTGCCAGCAGTGATCCGGGACAGGGCGAAGCTTTCTTT
CDR3: CASSDPGQGEAFF

D: NA
V: TRBV10-3
J: TRBJ2-3
size: NA
DNA: TGTGCCATCAGTGGTGGTCCGGAGGATAGTGAGGTCACAGATACGCAGTATTTT
CDR3: CAISGGPEDSEVTDTQYF

D: TRBD1
V: TRBV2
J: TRBJ1-5
size: NA
DNA: TGTGCCAGCACGACAGGGAGCAATCAGCCCCAGCATTTT
CDR3: CASTTGSNQPQHF

D: NA
V: TRBV7-9
J: TRBJ1-4
size: NA
DNA: TGTGCCAGCAGCCCAGGGGAAGTGGGTGAAAAACTGTTTTTT
CDR3: CASSPGEVGEKLFF

D: TRBD1
V: TRBV28
J: TRBJ1-2
size: NA
DNA: TGTGCCAGCAGTTTTGAGGACAGGGGGCGTGGCTACACCTTC
CDR3: CASSFEDRGRGYTF

D: NA
V: TRBV27
J: TRBJ1-1
size: NA
DNA: TGTGCCAGCAGTTTAACTTACAGGAACACTGAAGCTTTCTTT
CDR3: CASSLTYRNTEAFF

D: TRBD2
V: TRBV7-9
J: TRBJ2-2
size: NA
DNA: TGTGCCAGCAGCCCCCCAGGTGGGCGTTCGGGACTAGCCACCGGGGAGCTGTTTTTT
CDR3: CASSPPGGRSGLATGELFF

D: NA
V: TRBV11-2
J: TRBJ1-1
size: NA
DNA: TGTGCCAGCAGCTTGGGCAGACACACTGAAGCTTTCTTT
CDR3: CASSLGRHTEAFF

D: TRBD1
V: TRBV28
J: TRBJ1-2
size: NA
DNA: TGTGCCAGCAGTGGACAGGACTATGGCTACACCTTC
CDR3: CASSGQDYGYTF

D: TRBD1
V: TRBV10-3
J: TRBJ1-5
size: NA
DNA: TGTGCCATCAGGGCGACAGGGAAGGATCAGCCCCAGCATTTT
CDR3: CAIRATGKDQPQHF

D: NA
V: TRBV2
J: TRBJ2-3
size: NA
DNA: TGTGCCAGCAATCAGGGCGGCACGCAGTATTTT
CDR3: CASNQGGTQYF

D: NA
V: TRBV6-5
J: TRBJ2-2
size: NA
DNA: TGTGCCAGCAGTTACTCAGGCAGGCTGAACACCGGGGAGCTGTTTTTT
CDR3: CASSYSGRLNTGELFF

D: TRBD2
V: TRBV24-1
J: TRBJ2-1
size: NA
DNA: TGTGCCACCAGTGTAGCGGGGGGTCGCTCCTACAATGAGCAGTTCTTC
CDR3: CATSVAGGRSYNEQFF

D: TRBD1
V: TRBV29-1
J: TRBJ1-5
size: few
DNA: TGCAGCGTTACAGGGGACAATCAGCCCCAGCATTTT
CDR3: CSVTGDNQPQHF

D: TRBD1
V: TRBV28
J: TRBJ1-4
size: NA
DNA: TGTGCCAGCAGTCGAGGGGGCGAGACTAATGAAAAACTGTTTTTT
CDR3: CASSRGGETNEKLFF

D: NA
V: TRBV21-1
J: TRBJ2-2
size: NA
DNA: TGTGCCAGCGGACCCTCCGGGACAGGTCTCGGCACCGGGGAGCTGTTTTTT
CDR3: CASGPSGTGLGTGELFF

D: NA
V: TRBV11-2
J: TRBJ1-3
size: many
DNA: TGTGCCAGCAGCTTTATGTCGGGAAACACCATATATTTT
CDR3: CASSFMSGNTIYF

D: NA
V: TRBV4-2
J: TRBJ2-1
size: NA
DNA: TGTGCCAGCAGCCAGGCCCTAGGGGGTCGGTACAATGAGCAGTTCTTC
CDR3: CASSQALGGRYNEQFF

D: TRBD1
V: TRBV19
J: TRBJ1-2
size: NA
DNA: TGTGCCAGTAGTAAGGGACAGGGGAATGGCTACACCTTC
CDR3: CASSKGQGNGYTF

D: NA
V: TRBV13
J: TRBJ1-2
size: NA
DNA: TGTGCCAGCAGCTTCGGAGACAGTTATGGCTACACCTTC
CDR3: CASSFGDSYGYTF

D: TRBD1
V: TRBV5-1
J: TRBJ2-1
size: NA
DNA: TGCGCCAGCAGGGTGGACAGGCCCTACAATGAGCAGTTCTTC
CDR3: CASRVDRPYNEQFF

D: NA
V: TRBV10-3
J: TRBJ1-2
size: few
DNA: TGTGCCATCAGTGAAGCAGGGACTTGGGGCTACACCTTC
CDR3: CAISEAGTWGYTF

D: NA
V: TRBV6-5
J: TRBJ1-2
size: NA
DNA: TGTGCCAGCAGTTTACGAAGGACAACTAACTATGGCTACACCTTC
CDR3: CASSLRRTTNYGYTF

D: NA
V: TRBV11-2
J: TRBJ1-5
size: few
DNA: TGTGCCAGCAGCTTAGGCCAGGGCTTCAATCAGCCCCAGCATTTT
CDR3: CASSLGQGFNQPQHF